The text below deals with one T cell receptor beta chain. What it binds is not known. Germline CDR1 and CDR2: MNHEY and SVGAGI. The CDR3 length is 17 residues. Trimming took off 2 bases at V and 0 bases at J, with 14 bases between the two ends. This sample stems from a study of identical twins. TCRdb independently ran MiXCR on the 5' RACE reads; one entry per CDR3 protein. The sample records a few hundred thousand distinct CDR3 sequences, 15% being singletons. Study-wide results and caveats: Sequences that were out-of-frame, alpha and twin-shared displayed an excess of low generation probability. Not following the same donors, the study drew its conclusions from cross-sectional statistical analysis. Insertions were fewer in abundant cord blood beta clonotypes, whereas memory repertoires showed none of this pattern.

This sample also belongs to another study, concerning yellow fever vaccine responses in identical twins. That work contributes: Twins' vaccine T cell responses were reported to seem partly convergent and partly personalized.

The genes are TRBV6-5 and TRBJ2-1; D could derive from TRBD1 or TRBD2 (5 bases each). The clonotype comes from a woman between 18 and 29 years old in good health. Sequencing input: CD4+ T cells sorted from blood. The CDR3 region has the DNA TGTGCCAGCAGTTACACTCCGACGAGGGGCTCCTACAATGAGCAGTTCTTC. Translation gives CASSYTPTRGSYNEQFF.